The clone carrying this TCR beta chain has only one observation. This sample is drawn from a study of blood T cell repertoires in COVID-19. The protocol was immunoSEQ multiplex PCR, while the TCRdb copy is restricted to in-frame clones and leaves out a portion. The table lists 140,000 to 150,000 clones, 87% of them singletons. The V and J ends lost 7 bases and 0 bases, in that order; junction bases with no gene match: 6. The CDR3 sequence is 15 residues long. Germline V lookup: CDR1 MNHEY, CDR2 SVGAGI. The sequence derives from a man older than 75 with acute or convalescent COVID-19. The V and J genes are TRBV6-5 and TRBJ2-4, with 7 bases identical to TRBD1. The sample consisted of peripheral blood. CDR3 sequence: CASTRTGGAKNIQYF. The CDR3 coding sequence is TGTGCCAGCACCCGGACAGGAGGAGCCAAAAACATTCAGTACTTC.